The 32 T cell receptor beta chains below all came from one sample that was sequenced in a study of blood T cell repertoires in COVID-19. The protocol was immunoSEQ multiplex PCR, while the TCRdb copy is restricted to in-frame clones and leaves out a portion. The data contain some 190,000 clones, approximately 91% of them seen just once; the ten biggest clones take up about 1.1%. Source material: peripheral blood. The origin of the receptors is a man aged 25 to 40 with acute or convalescent COVID-19.

The chain uses TRBV30 and TRBJ2-1; 7 positions agree with TRBD2. The length of the CDR3 is 14 residues. The trim removed 4 bases at V and 7 bases at J, leaving 10 bases unmatched. Germline lookup yields CDR1 GTSNPN and CDR2 SVGIG (reference sequence). The CDR3 sequence: CAWTLGGWGNEQFF. The CDR3 DNA is TGTGCCTGGACTCTGGGGGGGTGGGGGAATGAGCAGTTCTTC.

This clone was observed a single time. The V gene is TRBV27, the J gene TRBJ2-7; 10 bases map to TRBD2. V shed 10 bases and J 6 bases; nucleotides not matched to a gene: 15. This CDR3 has 15 amino acids. Germline CDR1 is MNHEY and CDR2 is SMNVEV (reference sequence). The CDR3 coding sequence is TGTGCCATCCGGTTAGCGGGAGGAGCAATTGGCGAGCAGTACTTC. Protein product: CAIRLAGGAIGEQYF.

This chain connects TRBV6-5 to TRBJ2-2, with TRBD1 identical over 7 bases. Germline V CDR1 and CDR2: MNHEY, SVGAGI. This CDR3 contains 14 residues. After removal of 6 bases from V and 1 base from J, the junction contained 2 bases not matched to a gene. The CDR3 region has the DNA TGTGCCAGCAGGTGGGACAGGAACACCGGGGAGCTGTTTTTT. Amino acid sequence: CASRWDRNTGELFF.

The V gene is TRBV6-5, the J gene TRBJ1-1; D might be TRBD1 (5 bases). CDR3 size: 12 residues. V was trimmed by 5 bases and J by 12 bases, leaving 16 bases between them. Per germline, CDR1 MNHEY and CDR2 SVGAGI. CDR3 nucleotides: TGTGCCAGCAGTCCTACAGGAGAATGCCCTTTCTTT. Residues: CASSPTGECPFF.

This chain joins TRBV28 and TRBJ1-2; 8 bases map to TRBD1. The CDR3 runs to 13 residues. Germline lookup yields CDR1 MDHEN and CDR2 SYDVKM. V was pared by 3 bases and J by 7 bases, with 4 bases of the junction left unmatched. CDR3 coding DNA: TGTGCCAGCAGTTTCCGGACAGGGAGTGGCTACACCTTC. This sequence encodes CASSFRTGSGYTF.

V gene TRBV28 combines with J gene TRBJ2-7; possible D gene TRBD2, 7 bases. With 2 bases removed from V and 2 bases from J, the gap between germline ends came to 25 bases. The CDR3 runs 19 residues. Germline V lookup: CDR1 MDHEN, CDR2 SYDVKM. The CDR3 coding sequence is TGTGCCAGCAGTTTACATCAACGATTTAGGGGGGGGATACCCTACGAGCAGTACTTC. This codes for CASSLHQRFRGGIPYEQYF.

The chain carries TRBV6-4 and TRBJ1-2, with D unresolved. This CDR3 spans 14 amino acids. Trimming stripped 0 bases from V and 6 bases from J, with 11 bases between. Germline V gives CDR1 MRHNA, CDR2 SNTAGT. The DNA for the CDR3 is TGTGCCAGCAGTGACTCGGGCAGAGTAAATGGCTACACCTTC. As protein: CASSDSGRVNGYTF.

The chain couples TRBV6-6 to TRBJ2-7, with 7 bases identical to TRBD1. V was pared by 7 bases and J by 3 bases, with 6 bases of the junction left unmatched. This CDR3 is 13 amino acids long. Germline V CDR1 and CDR2: MNHNY, SVGAGI (reference sequence). CDR3 DNA sequence: TGTGCCAGCACCCCCCGACAGGGCTACGAGCAGTACTTC. It is translated as CASTPRQGYEQYF.

This clone was counted a single time. This chain uses TRBV30 with TRBJ2-1; D is unclear. V was cut by 3 bases and J by 2 bases, with 17 bases left in between. This CDR3 has 16 amino acids. The V gene's germline CDR1 is GTSNPN and CDR2 SVGIG (reference sequence). The CDR3 DNA reads TGTGCCTGGAGCTCAGCTGCCCGGGTCGCCTACAATGAGCAGTTCTTC. Translating it yields CAWSSAARVAYNEQFF.

This rearrangement joins TRBV9 to TRBJ2-5; 10 bases agree with TRBD2. There are 16 residues in the CDR3. J gave up 4 bases and V 4 bases, and 10 bases lay outside the gene matches. Germline V gene data show CDR1 as SGDLS and CDR2 as YYNGEE. The CDR3 protein is CASSPRRLAGAETQYF. For the CDR3, the DNA is TGTGCCAGCAGCCCAAGGCGGCTAGCGGGGGCAGAGACCCAGTACTTC.

The gene calls are TRBV2 and TRBJ1-2; D not resolved. Trimming removed 4 bases from V and 2 bases from J, with 8 bases in between. The CDR3 is 13 residues long. Germline loops: CDR1 SNHLY, CDR2 FYNNEI. The CDR3 protein is CASSGAANYGYTF. CDR3 DNA sequence: TGTGCCAGCAGTGGGGCCGCAAACTATGGCTACACCTTC.

V and J are TRBV2 and TRBJ2-3; TRBD2 aligns across 12 bases. The ends lost 10 bases at V and 1 base at J; junction bases unmatched: 6. The CDR3 extends over 15 amino acids. Germline loops: CDR1 SNHLY, CDR2 FYNNEI. The chain's CDR3 is CATRTSGIGTDTQYF. In nucleotides, the CDR3 is TGTGCCACCCGGACTAGCGGGATAGGCACAGATACGCAGTATTTT.

The rearrangement links TRBV6-5 to TRBJ2-1, with 11 bases matching TRBD2. V was clipped by 7 bases and J by 8 bases; unmatched bases: 10. The germline V gene encodes CDR1 MNHEY and CDR2 SVGAGI. The CDR3 contains 15 residues. CDR3 in amino acids: CASTLAGGPFDEQFF. The CDR3 DNA reads TGTGCCAGCACTTTAGCGGGAGGGCCTTTCGATGAGCAGTTCTTC.

The gene calls are TRBV5-1 and TRBJ2-3, with 9 bases matching TRBD2. CDR1 and CDR2 from the germline V gene are SGHRS and YFSETQ. J gave up 4 bases and V 1 base, and 7 bases lay outside the gene matches. The CDR3 has 16 residues. CDR3 bases: TGCGCCAGCAGCTTGACTGGCGGGGGGGATTCAGATACGCAGTATTTT. Its translation is CASSLTGGGDSDTQYF.

The V call is TRBV30, the J call TRBJ2-7; the D gene is possibly TRBD1 (5 bases). Trimming removed 3 bases from V and 0 bases from J, with 9 bases in between. The CDR3 contains 13 residues. From germline, CDR1 is GTSNPN and CDR2 SVGIG (reference sequence). Here the CDR3 DNA reads TGTGCCTGGAGGTGGCAGGGCTCCTACGAGCAGTACTTC. As protein: CAWRWQGSYEQYF.

In this sample, this clone turned up once. This chain uses TRBV11-2 with TRBJ1-2; D unresolved. The V and J ends lost 6 bases and 5 bases respectively, with 10 bases between them. The CDR3 is 12 amino acids. CDR1 SGHAT and CDR2 FQNNGV come from the germline V gene. CDR3 amino acids: CASRPTRYGYTF. The CDR3, as DNA: TGTGCCAGCAGACCAACCCGGTATGGCTACACCTTC.

The rearrangement uses TRBV30 and TRBJ2-1; TRBD2 matches 11 bases. CDR1 is GTSNPN and CDR2 is SVGIG in the germline V gene (reference sequence). The CDR3 runs 16 residues. The V segment lost 1 base and the J segment 7 bases; nucleotides outside the gene matches: 9. The CDR3 region is CAWSGLGLAGGNEQFF. The CDR3 region has the DNA TGTGCCTGGAGTGGCCTAGGACTAGCGGGTGGGAATGAGCAGTTCTTC.

This rearrangement joins TRBV11-2 to TRBJ2-7, with a possible D match to TRBD1 (6 bases). CDR3 size: 15 residues. CDR1 SGHAT and CDR2 FQNNGV come from the germline V gene. V lost 3 bases, J lost 3 bases, and 15 bases lay in between. In DNA, the CDR3 is TGTGCCAGCAGCTTGGCACAGGGTCGAAGCTACGAGCAGTACTTC. This gives the protein CASSLAQGRSYEQYF.

The genes are TRBV7-2 and TRBJ2-6, with D hard to call. The ends were cut back, 1 base at V and 0 bases at J, with 13 bases in the middle. This CDR3 spans 18 amino acids. CDR1 SGHTA and CDR2 FQGNSA come from the germline V gene. CDR3 coding DNA: TGTGCCAGCAGCTTAGTGCCCGTACAATCCTCTGGGGCCAACGTCCTGACTTTC. Translated, it gives CASSLVPVQSSGANVLTF.

The DNA of the CDR3 is TGCGCCAGCAGCTTGGACTCCGAGCAGTACTTC. Protein: CASSLDSEQYF. The chain is built from TRBV5-1 and TRBJ2-7; D is uncertain. V was shortened by 0 bases and J by 6 bases, with 4 bases between the two germline ends. The CDR3 is 11 residues long. Germline CDR1 is SGHRS and CDR2 is YFSETQ. The variable domain in full, completed from reference TRBV5-1 and TRBJ2-7, reads KAGVTQTPRYLIKTRGQQVTLSCSPISGHRSVSWYQQTPGQGLQFLFEYFSETQRNKGNFPGRFSGRQFSNSRSEMNVSTLELGDSALYLCASSLDSEQYFGPGTRLTVT.

The chain uses TRBV27 and TRBJ1-1; D is unclear. Trimming shortened V by 6 bases and J by 2 bases, and 7 bases separated the two germline ends. This CDR3 spans 12 amino acids. From germline, CDR1 is MNHEY and CDR2 SMNVEV (reference sequence). CDR3 sequence reads: CASSSYNTEAFF. The CDR3 DNA follows: TGTGCCAGCAGCTCCTACAACACTGAAGCTTTCTTT.

The chain carries TRBV4-1 and TRBJ2-1, with 10 bases lining up with TRBD2. CDR1 and CDR2 from the germline V gene are MGHRA and YSYEKL. With V trimmed by 0 bases and J by 0 bases, 11 bases remained unmatched. The CDR3 runs 20 residues. The CDR3 here is CASSQDWAEREGISYNEQFF. In DNA, the CDR3 is TGCGCCAGCAGCCAAGATTGGGCGGAGCGGGAGGGCATCTCCTACAATGAGCAGTTCTTC.

The rearrangement uses TRBV30 and TRBJ1-2; maybe TRBD1 (6 bases). Trimming removed 0 bases from V and 7 bases from J, with 12 bases in between. The CDR3 is made up of 13 amino acids. CDR1 and CDR2 (germline): GTSNPN, SVGIG (reference sequence). CDR3 bases: TGTGCCTGGAGTGTACGGACAGACTCTGGCTACACCTTC. Protein: CAWSVRTDSGYTF. Combining the CDR3 with reference TRBV30 and TRBJ1-2 gives the whole variable domain SQTIHQWPATLVQPVGSPLSLECTVEGTSNPNLYWYRQAAGRGLQLLFYSVGIGQISSEVPQNLSASRPQDRQFILSSKKLLLSDSGFYLCAWSVRTDSGYTFGSGTRLTVV.

V gene TRBV2 combines with J gene TRBJ1-5, with D possibly TRBD1 on 6 matching bases. Trimming removed 4 bases from V and 7 bases from J, with 8 bases in between. The CDR3 covers 12 residues. CDR1 SNHLY and CDR2 FYNNEI come from the germline V gene. The CDR3: CASSARGQPQHF. The CDR3, as DNA: TGTGCCAGCAGTGCCAGGGGACAGCCCCAGCATTTT.

This rearrangement joins TRBV28 to TRBJ1-1; D not resolved. This CDR3 region has 16 residues. Per the germline V gene, CDR1 is MDHEN and CDR2 is SYDVKM. Between the trimmed V and J ends, which lost 4 bases and 3 bases, there was a span of 18 bases. CDR3 residues: CASSSPIPLTYTEAFF. CDR3 in DNA: TGTGCCAGCAGTTCCCCGATCCCTTTAACTTACACTGAAGCTTTCTTT.

The gene calls are TRBV19 and TRBJ1-2; 7 bases line up with TRBD1. The V and J ends lost 6 bases and 6 bases, in that order; junction bases with no gene match: 19. The CDR3 is made up of 17 amino acids. Germline V gene lookup returns CDR1 LNHDA and CDR2 SQIVND (reference sequence). CDR3 protein: CASRTGKAKPLRDGYTF. CDR3 sequence (DNA): TGTGCCAGTAGGACAGGGAAGGCAAAGCCCCTAAGGGATGGCTACACCTTC.

The chain is built from TRBV5-1 and TRBJ1-6; 7 bases are shared with TRBD1. Germline V CDR1 and CDR2: SGHRS, YFSETQ. This CDR3 is built from 15 residues. Trimming took 3 bases from V and 5 from J; bases not matched to a gene: 5. The CDR3 spells CASSSGGTDNSPLHF. CDR3 DNA sequence: TGCGCCAGCAGCTCGGGGGGGACAGATAATTCACCCCTCCACTTT.

The V gene is TRBV5-1, the J gene TRBJ2-3; 11 positions match TRBD2. Germline V lookup: CDR1 SGHRS, CDR2 YFSETQ. The CDR3 contains 17 residues. J gave up 0 bases and V 6 bases, and 9 bases lay outside the gene matches. Written as DNA, the CDR3 is TGCGCCAGCACCAGGCTAGCGGGGGGATTTAGCACAGATACGCAGTATTTT. Translated: CASTRLAGGFSTDTQYF.

The J gene is TRBJ2-1, the V gene TRBV28; D is possibly TRBD2 (5 bases). This CDR3 is 16 amino acids long. Per germline, CDR1 MDHEN and CDR2 SYDVKM. Trimming left V 2 bases short and J 8 bases short, with 19 bases between. CDR3 loop: CASSLPLATFVDEQFF. The DNA for the CDR3 is TGTGCCAGCAGTTTACCCCTAGCCACCTTTGTGGATGAGCAGTTCTTC.

The chain combines TRBV7-3 with TRBJ2-3, with 9 positions matching TRBD2. From germline, CDR1 is SGHTA and CDR2 FQGTGA. CDR3 length: 15 residues. Trimming took 4 bases from V and 1 from J; bases not matched to a gene: 3. CDR3 DNA sequence: TGTGCCAGCAGCTCAAGGACTAGCGGCACAGATACGCAGTATTTT. It encodes CASSSRTSGTDTQYF.

This chain connects TRBV30 to TRBJ1-4, with 10 positions matching TRBD1. The CDR3 contains 14 residues. After removal of 4 bases from V and 8 bases from J, the junction contained 7 bases not matched to a gene. Germline V gene lookup returns CDR1 GTSNPN and CDR2 SVGIG (reference sequence). This chain's CDR3 is CAWNAGTGEEKLFF. The CDR3 nucleotides are TGTGCCTGGAATGCCGGGACAGGGGAAGAAAAACTGTTTTTT.

The chain combines TRBV19 with TRBJ1-2; D remains ambiguous. CDR1 and CDR2 (germline): LNHDA, SQIVND (reference sequence). V was cut by 3 bases and J by 7 bases, with 6 bases left in between. The CDR3 totals 11 residues. This CDR3 reads CASSIYGGYTF. In DNA form, the CDR3 reads TGTGCCAGTAGTATCTACGGTGGCTACACCTTC.